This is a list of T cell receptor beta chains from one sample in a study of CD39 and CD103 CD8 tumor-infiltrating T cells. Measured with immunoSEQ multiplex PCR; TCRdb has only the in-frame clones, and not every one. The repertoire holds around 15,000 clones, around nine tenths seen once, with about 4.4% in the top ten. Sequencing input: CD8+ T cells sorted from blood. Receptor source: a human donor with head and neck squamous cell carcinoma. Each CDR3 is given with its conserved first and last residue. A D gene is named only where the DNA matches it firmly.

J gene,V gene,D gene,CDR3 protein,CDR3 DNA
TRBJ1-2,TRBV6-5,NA,CASSFGPNYGYTF,TGTGCCAGCAGTTTTGGGCCTAACTATGGCTACACCTTC
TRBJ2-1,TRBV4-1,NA,CASSRGNNEQFF,TGCGCCAGCAGTCGGGGTAACAATGAGCAGTTCTTC
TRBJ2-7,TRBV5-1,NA,CASSLAIGRLDEQYF,TGCGCCAGCAGCTTGGCAATTGGTCGGTTGGACGAGCAGTACTTC
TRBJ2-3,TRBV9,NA,CASSVERQSTDTQYF,TGTGCCAGCAGCGTAGAGAGGCAGAGCACAGATACGCAGTATTTT
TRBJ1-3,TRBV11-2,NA,CASSLMWASGNTIYF,TGTGCCAGCAGCTTAATGTGGGCCTCTGGAAACACCATATATTTT
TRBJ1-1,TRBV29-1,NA,CSVESGGAFF,TGCAGCGTTGAATCCGGGGGAGCTTTCTTT
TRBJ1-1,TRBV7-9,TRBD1,CASSLSTGFVTEAFF,TGTGCCAGCAGCCTATCGACAGGGTTTGTCACTGAAGCTTTCTTT
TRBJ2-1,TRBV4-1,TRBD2,CASSQEGTRFGEQFF,TGCGCCAGCAGCCAAGAGGGGACTAGGTTCGGTGAGCAGTTCTTC
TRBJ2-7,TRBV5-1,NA,CASSQQPSEQYF,TGCGCCAGCAGCCAACAGCCGTCCGAGCAGTACTTC
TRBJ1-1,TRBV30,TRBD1,CAWRTGEGTEAFF,TGTGCCTGGAGGACAGGGGAGGGGACTGAAGCTTTCTTT
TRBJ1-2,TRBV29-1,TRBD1,CSVTGGDGYTF,TGCAGCGTTACAGGGGGCGACGGCTACACCTTC
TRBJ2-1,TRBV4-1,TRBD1,CASSQEGTAEQFF,TGCGCCAGCAGCCAAGAGGGGACAGCTGAGCAGTTCTTC
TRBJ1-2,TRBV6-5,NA,CASSPGGKNYGYTF,TGTGCCAGCAGTCCCGGTGGGAAAAACTATGGCTACACCTTC
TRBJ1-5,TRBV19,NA,CASSSTGTFTQPQHF,TGTGCCAGTAGTTCTACCGGGACCTTCACTCAGCCCCAGCATTTT
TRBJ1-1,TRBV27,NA,CASSTEAPGAFF,TGTGCCAGCAGCACCGAGGCCCCCGGGGCTTTCTTT
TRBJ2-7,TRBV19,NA,CASSIRHPTYEQYF,TGTGCCAGTAGTATCCGACACCCTACCTACGAGCAGTACTTC
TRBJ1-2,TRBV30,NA,CAWSVAGPAGYTF,TGTGCCTGGAGTGTCGCCGGGCCGGCGGGCTACACCTTC